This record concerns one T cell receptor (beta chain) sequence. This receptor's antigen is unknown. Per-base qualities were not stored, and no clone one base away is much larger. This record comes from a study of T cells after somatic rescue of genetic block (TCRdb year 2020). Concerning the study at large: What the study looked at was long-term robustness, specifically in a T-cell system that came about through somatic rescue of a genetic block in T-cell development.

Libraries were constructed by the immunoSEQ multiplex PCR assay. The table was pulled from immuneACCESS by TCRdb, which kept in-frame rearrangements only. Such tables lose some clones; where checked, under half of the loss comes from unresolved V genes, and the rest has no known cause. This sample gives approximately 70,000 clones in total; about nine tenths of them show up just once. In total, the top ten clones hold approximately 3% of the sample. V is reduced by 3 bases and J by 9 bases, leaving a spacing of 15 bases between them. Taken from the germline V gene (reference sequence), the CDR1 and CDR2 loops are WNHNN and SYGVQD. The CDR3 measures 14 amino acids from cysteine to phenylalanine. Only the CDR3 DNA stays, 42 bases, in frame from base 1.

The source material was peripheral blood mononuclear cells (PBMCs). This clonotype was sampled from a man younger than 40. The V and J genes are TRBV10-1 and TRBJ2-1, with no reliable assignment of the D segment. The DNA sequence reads TGCGCCAGCAGTGACCCCGTGGGGTCAGGTGAGCAGTTCTTC. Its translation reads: CASSDPVGSGEQFF.